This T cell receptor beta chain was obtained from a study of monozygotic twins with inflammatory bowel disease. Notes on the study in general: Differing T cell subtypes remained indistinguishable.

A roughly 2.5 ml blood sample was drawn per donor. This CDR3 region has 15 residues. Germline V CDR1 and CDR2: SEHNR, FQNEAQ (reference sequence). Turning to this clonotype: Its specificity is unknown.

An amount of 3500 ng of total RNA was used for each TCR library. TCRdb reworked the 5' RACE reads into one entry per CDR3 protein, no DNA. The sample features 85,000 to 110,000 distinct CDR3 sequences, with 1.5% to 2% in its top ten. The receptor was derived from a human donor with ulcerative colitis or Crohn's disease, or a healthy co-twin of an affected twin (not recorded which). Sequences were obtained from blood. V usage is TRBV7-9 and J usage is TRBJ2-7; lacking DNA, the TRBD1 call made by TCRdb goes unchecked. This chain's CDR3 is CASSLGPGHSYEQYF.